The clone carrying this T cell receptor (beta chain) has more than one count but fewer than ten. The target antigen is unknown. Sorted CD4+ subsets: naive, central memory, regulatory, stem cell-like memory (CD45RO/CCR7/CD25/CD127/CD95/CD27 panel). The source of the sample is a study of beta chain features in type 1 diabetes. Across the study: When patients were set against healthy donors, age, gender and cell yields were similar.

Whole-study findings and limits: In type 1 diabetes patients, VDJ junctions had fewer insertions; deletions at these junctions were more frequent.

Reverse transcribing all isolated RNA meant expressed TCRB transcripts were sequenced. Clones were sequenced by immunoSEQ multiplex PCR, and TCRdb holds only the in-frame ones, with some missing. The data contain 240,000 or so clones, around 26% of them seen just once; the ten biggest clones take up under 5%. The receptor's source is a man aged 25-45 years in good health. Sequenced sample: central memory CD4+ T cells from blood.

This chain's CDR3 is CASSQASGTPDTQYF. The CDR3 DNA reads as TGCGCCAGCAGCCAAGCTAGCGGGACCCCAGATACGCAGTATTTT. V and J are TRBV4-3 and TRBJ2-3; 9 nucleotides align to TRBD2. This CDR3 region has 15 residues. The germline CDR1 and CDR2 sequences are LGHNA and YSLEER. The V gene end was trimmed by 1 base and the J gene end by 4 bases; junction bases not matched to a gene: 3.